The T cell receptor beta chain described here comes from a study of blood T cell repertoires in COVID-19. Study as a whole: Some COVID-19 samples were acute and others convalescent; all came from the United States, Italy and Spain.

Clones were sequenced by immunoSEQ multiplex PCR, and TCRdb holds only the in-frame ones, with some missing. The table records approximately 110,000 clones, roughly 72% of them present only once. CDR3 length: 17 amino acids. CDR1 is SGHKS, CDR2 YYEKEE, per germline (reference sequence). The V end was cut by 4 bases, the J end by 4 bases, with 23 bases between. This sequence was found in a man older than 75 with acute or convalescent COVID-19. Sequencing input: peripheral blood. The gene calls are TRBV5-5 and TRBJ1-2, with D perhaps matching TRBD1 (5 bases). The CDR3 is CASSPGEFGFVAYGYTF. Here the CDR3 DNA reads TGTGCCAGCAGCCCGGGGGAATTTGGATTTGTGGCCTATGGCTACACCTTC.